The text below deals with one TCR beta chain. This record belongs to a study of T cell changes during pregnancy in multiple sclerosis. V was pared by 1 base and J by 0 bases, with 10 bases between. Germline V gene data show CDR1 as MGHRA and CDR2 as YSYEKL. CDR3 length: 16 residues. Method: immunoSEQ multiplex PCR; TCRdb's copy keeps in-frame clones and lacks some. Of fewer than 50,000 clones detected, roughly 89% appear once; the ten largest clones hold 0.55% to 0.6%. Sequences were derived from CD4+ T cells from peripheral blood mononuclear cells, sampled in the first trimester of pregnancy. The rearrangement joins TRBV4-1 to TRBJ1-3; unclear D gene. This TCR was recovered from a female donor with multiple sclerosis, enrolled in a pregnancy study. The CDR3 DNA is TGCGCCAGCAGCCAAGTCATAGGGAGCTCTGGAAACACCATATATTTT. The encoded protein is CASSQVIGSSGNTIYF.